This T cell receptor beta chain was sequenced during a study of blood T cell repertoires in COVID-19. The study drew participants aged about 18 to 89 years from roughly 25 US areas. The CDR3 has 17 residues. Germline V gene sequence: CDR1 SGHRS, CDR2 YFSETQ. V was clipped by 2 bases and J by 0 bases, with 15 bases between them. Repertoires were generated with immunoSEQ multiplex PCR, while TCRdb's copy carries only in-frame clones and drops some. The sample lists about 270,000 clones, approximately 88% occurring once. V is TRBV5-1 and J is TRBJ2-1; D possibly corresponds to TRBD2 (6 bases). The sample consisted of PBMCs or T cells enriched from blood (not recorded which). The source of this sequence is a woman in her thirties or forties with acute COVID-19. The CDR3 DNA is TGCGCCAGCAGCTTAGGAAGCGGAGGGAGCTCCTACAATGAGCAGTTCTTC. Protein product: CASSLGSGGSSYNEQFF.